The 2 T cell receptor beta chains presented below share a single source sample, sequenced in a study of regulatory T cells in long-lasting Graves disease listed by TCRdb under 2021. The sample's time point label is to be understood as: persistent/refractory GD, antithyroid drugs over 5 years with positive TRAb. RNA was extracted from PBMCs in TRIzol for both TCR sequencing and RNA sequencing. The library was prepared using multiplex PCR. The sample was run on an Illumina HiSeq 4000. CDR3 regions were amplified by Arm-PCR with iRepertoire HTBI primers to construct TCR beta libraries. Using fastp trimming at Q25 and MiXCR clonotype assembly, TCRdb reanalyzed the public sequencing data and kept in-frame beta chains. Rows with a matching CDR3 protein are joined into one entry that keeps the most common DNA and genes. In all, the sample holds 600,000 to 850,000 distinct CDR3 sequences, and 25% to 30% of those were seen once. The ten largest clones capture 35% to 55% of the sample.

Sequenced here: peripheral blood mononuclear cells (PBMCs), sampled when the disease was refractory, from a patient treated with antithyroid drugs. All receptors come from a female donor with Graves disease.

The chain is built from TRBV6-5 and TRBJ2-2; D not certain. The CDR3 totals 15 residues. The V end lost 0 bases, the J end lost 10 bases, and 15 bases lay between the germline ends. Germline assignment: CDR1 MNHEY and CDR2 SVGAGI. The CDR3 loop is CASSYSRAESEELFF. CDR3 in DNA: TGTGCCAGCAGTTACTCCCGGGCCGAAAGCGAGGAGCTGTTTTTT.

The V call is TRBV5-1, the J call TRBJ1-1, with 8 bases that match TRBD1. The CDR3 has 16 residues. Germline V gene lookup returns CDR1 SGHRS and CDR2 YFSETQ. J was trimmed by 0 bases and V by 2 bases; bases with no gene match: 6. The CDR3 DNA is TGCGCCAGCAGCTTACACACGACAGGGGTGAACACTGAAGCTTTCTTT. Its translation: CASSLHTTGVNTEAFF.